The 8 T cell receptor beta chains below were found in one sample sequenced in a study of blood T cell repertoires in COVID-19. Assay used: immunoSEQ multiplex PCR; TCRdb lists only in-frame clones, some missing. The sample shows roughly 130,000 clones, 87% of them seen only once. Sample: peripheral blood. Receptors were obtained from a woman in her sixties with acute or convalescent COVID-19.

The chain has TRBV6-5 and TRBJ1-2, with D maybe TRBD1 (6 bases). This CDR3 comprises 11 residues. Germline values: CDR1 MNHEY, CDR2 SVGAGI. V lost 6 bases to trimming and J lost 8 bases, with 10 bases between them. CDR3 loop: CASSADRGYTF. CDR3 DNA: TGTGCCAGCAGCGCAGACAGGGGCTACACCTTC.

This sequence joins TRBV28 and TRBJ2-5; D possibly corresponds to TRBD2 (6 bases). CDR1 is MDHEN and CDR2 is SYDVKM in the germline V gene. The CDR3 totals 14 residues. V was clipped by 3 bases and J by 5 bases, with 13 bases between them. In DNA form, the CDR3 reads TGTGCCAGCAGTTTGGGTGGAGGGTCGGAGACCCAGTACTTC. Amino acid sequence: CASSLGGGSETQYF. The full variable domain, completed using reference TRBV28 and TRBJ2-5, is DVKVTQSSRYLVKRTGEKVFLECVQDMDHENMFWYRQDPGLGLRLIYFSYDVKMKEKGDIPEGYSVSREKKERFSLILESASTNQTSMYLCASSLGGGSETQYFGPGTRLLVL.

The rearrangement joins TRBV18 to TRBJ1-2; D is ambiguous. Trimming removed 0 bases at V and 0 bases at J, with 8 bases between. Germline V gene data show CDR1 as KGHSH and CDR2 as LQKENI. The CDR3 spans 15 residues. CDR3 amino acids: CASSPPSVANYGYTF. For the CDR3, the DNA is TGTGCCAGCTCACCACCATCGGTTGCTAACTATGGCTACACCTTC.

This rearrangement joins TRBV6-5 to TRBJ2-7; TRBD1 matches 7 bases. V was pared by 2 bases and J by 7 bases, with 5 bases of the junction left unmatched. The CDR3 sequence is 13 residues long. Germline CDR1 is MNHEY and CDR2 is SVGAGI. CDR3 nucleotides: TGTGCCAGCAGTTACGAACAGGGGTCTGAGCAGTACGTC. The encoded protein is CASSYEQGSEQYV.

This clone was counted a single time. The chain links TRBV21-1 to TRBJ2-2; the table's D call, TRBD2, was not checked against the DNA. TRBV21-1 is termed a pseudogene. The CDR3 runs 21 residues. CDR3 residues: CASSKRCSCEREGLFSGELFF. The CDR3 bases are TGTGCCAGCAGCAAAAGGTGTTCCTGTGAGCGGGAGGGCCTTTTTTCCGGGGAGCTGTTTTTT.

The chain has TRBV10-3 and TRBJ1-3, with TRBD1 as a possible D gene (6 bases). The germline gives CDR1 ENHRY, CDR2 SYGVKD. This CDR3 comprises 16 residues. The V and J ends lost 6 bases and 4 bases respectively, with 19 bases between them. The CDR3 reads CAIRAETGRTGNTIYF. CDR3 DNA sequence: TGTGCCATCAGAGCTGAGACAGGACGAACAGGAAACACCATATATTTT.

The chain joins TRBV5-4 to TRBJ2-3; 11 nucleotides align to TRBD1. The CDR3 has 15 residues. The germline CDR1 and CDR2 sequences are SGHNT and YYREEE (reference sequence). V shed 4 bases, J shed 4 bases, and the junction held 5 bases outside the gene matches. The CDR3 region has the DNA TGTGCCAGCAGCCCCGGACAGGGGGCTCCAGATACGCAGTATTTT. This translates into CASSPGQGAPDTQYF.

V gene TRBV20-1 combines with J gene TRBJ2-1; D gene unclear. The germline CDR1 and CDR2 sequences are DFQATT and SNEGSKA (reference sequence). The V end lost 3 bases, the J end lost 0 bases, and 12 bases lay between the germline ends. CDR3 length equals 15 residues. The CDR3 bases are TGCAGTGCTAGTCAAGGCGGATACTCCTACAATGAGCAGTTCTTC. It specifies CSASQGGYSYNEQFF.